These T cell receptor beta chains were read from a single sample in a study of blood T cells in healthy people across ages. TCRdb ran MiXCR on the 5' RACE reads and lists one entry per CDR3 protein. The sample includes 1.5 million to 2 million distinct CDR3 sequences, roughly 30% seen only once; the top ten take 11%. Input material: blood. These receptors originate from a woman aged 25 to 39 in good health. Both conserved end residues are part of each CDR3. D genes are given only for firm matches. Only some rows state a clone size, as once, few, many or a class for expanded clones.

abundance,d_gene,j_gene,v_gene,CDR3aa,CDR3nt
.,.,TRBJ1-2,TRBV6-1,CASSDFGGSYGYTF,TGTGCCAGCAGTGATTTCGGGGGGAGCTATGGCTACACCTTC
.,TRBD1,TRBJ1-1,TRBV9,CASSVVVRGTEAFF,TGTGCCAGCAGCGTAGTTGTCAGGGGGACTGAAGCTTTCTTT
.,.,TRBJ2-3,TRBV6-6,CASSYGGRERDTQYF,TGTGCCAGCAGCTACGGCGGCAGGGAACGAGATACGCAGTATTTT
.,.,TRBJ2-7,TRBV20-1,CSAKADYEQYF,TGCAGTGCTAAAGCAGACTACGAGCAGTACTTC
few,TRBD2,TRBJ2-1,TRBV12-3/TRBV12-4,CASSGTSGSGYEQFF,TGTGCCAGCAGCGGGACTAGCGGGAGCGGGTATGAGCAGTTCTTC
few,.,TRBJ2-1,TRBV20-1,CSARDSRVAKDEQFF,TGCAGTGCTAGAGATAGTCGGGTAGCAAAGGATGAGCAGTTCTTC
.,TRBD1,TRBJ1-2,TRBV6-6,CASTEGAGGYTF,TGTGCCAGCACCGAGGGGGCCGGCGGCTACACCTTC
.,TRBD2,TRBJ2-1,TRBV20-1,CSASPGGGLYNEQFF,TGCAGTGCGAGCCCGGGGGGGGGGCTTTACAATGAGCAGTTCTTC
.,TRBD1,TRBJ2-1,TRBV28,CASSLLGRGHYNEQFF,TGTGCCAGCAGTTTATTGGGCAGGGGGCACTACAATGAGCAGTTCTTC
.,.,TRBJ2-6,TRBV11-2,CASSRDTGANVLTF,TGTGCCAGCAGCCGGGACACCGGGGCCAACGTCCTGACTTTC
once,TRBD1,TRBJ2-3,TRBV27,CASSLSLPGTATQYF,TGTGCCAGCAGTTTATCCCTCCCGGGGACAGCTACGCAGTATTTT
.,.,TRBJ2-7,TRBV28,CASSWGLSSSEQYF,TGTGCCAGCAGTTGGGGACTGTCATCGAGCGAGCAGTACTTC
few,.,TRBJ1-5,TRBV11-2,CASSRVKQPQHF,TGTGCCAGCAGCAGGGTTAAACAGCCCCAGCATTTT
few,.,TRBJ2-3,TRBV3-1,CASSQSDTAQYF,TGTGCCAGCAGCCAATCCGACACCGCGCAGTATTTT
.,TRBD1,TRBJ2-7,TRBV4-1,CASSHPGQGKYEQYF,TGCGCCAGCAGCCACCCCGGACAGGGCAAGTACGAGCAGTACTTC
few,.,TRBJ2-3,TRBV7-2,CASSFQMGPDTQYF,TGTGCCAGCAGCTTTCAGATGGGTCCAGATACGCAGTATTTT
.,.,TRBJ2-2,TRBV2,CASRRTAGATGELFF,TGTGCCAGCAGGCGGACGGCAGGCGCGACCGGGGAGCTGTTTTTT
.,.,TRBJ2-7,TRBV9,CASSVGQHSYEQYF,TGTGCCAGCAGCGTAGGACAGCACTCCTACGAGCAGTACTTC
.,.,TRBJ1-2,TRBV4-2,CASSPITGSTDYEVTF,TGTGCCAGCAGCCCCATCACAGGCAGCACCGACTATGAGGTCACCTTC
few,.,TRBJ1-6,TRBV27,CASSFYRPTGNSPLHF,TGTGCCAGCAGTTTCTACCGACCTACGGGTAATTCACCCCTCCACTTT
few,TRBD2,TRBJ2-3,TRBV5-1,CASSLGLAGYVGDTQYF,TGCGCCAGCAGCCTAGGACTAGCGGGGTACGTTGGAGATACGCAGTATTTT
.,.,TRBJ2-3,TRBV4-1,CAGSQLGADTQYF,TGCGCCGGCAGCCAACTAGGCGCAGATACGCAGTATTTT
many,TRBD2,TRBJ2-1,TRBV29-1,CSVEGVLAGGRSYNEQFF,TGCAGCGTTGAGGGTGTGTTAGCGGGAGGTAGGTCCTACAATGAGCAGTTCTTC
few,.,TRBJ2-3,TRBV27,CASSPGDWYIDTQYF,TGTGCCAGCAGTCCAGGGGACTGGTATATAGATACGCAGTATTTT
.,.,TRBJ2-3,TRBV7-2,CASSSGRNPQYF,TGTGCCAGCAGCTCCGGCCGGAACCCGCAGTATTTT
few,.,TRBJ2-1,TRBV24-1,CATSDSSANRNEQFF,TGTGCCACCAGTGATTCTTCCGCGAACAGGAATGAGCAGTTCTTC
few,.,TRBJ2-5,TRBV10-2,CASSDNSGGTGSAKTQYF,TGCGCCAGCAGTGACAATTCCGGAGGCACAGGGTCGGCGAAGACCCAGTACTTC
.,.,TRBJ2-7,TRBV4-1,CASSQPKGGLGWEQYF,TGCGCCAGCAGCCAACCTAAAGGAGGGCTGGGTTGGGAGCAGTACTTC